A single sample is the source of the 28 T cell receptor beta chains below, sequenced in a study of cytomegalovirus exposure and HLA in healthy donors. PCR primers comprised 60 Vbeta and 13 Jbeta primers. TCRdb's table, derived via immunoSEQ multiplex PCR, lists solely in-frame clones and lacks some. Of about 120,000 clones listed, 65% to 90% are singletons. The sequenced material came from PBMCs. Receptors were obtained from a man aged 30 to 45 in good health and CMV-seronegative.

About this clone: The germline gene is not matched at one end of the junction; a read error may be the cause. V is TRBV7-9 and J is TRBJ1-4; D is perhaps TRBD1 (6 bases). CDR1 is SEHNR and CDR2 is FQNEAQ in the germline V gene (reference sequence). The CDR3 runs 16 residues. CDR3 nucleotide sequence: TGTGCCAGCAGCTTAGCCGTAGCGGGGGCTGGTGAAAAACTGCTTTTT. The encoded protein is CASSLAVAGAGEKLLF.

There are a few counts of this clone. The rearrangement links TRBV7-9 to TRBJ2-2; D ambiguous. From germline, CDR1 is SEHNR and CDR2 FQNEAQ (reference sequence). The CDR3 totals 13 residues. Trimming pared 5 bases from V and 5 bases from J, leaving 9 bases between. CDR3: CASSPRNTGELFF. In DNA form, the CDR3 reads TGTGCCAGCAGCCCGAGAAATACCGGGGAGCTGTTTTTT.

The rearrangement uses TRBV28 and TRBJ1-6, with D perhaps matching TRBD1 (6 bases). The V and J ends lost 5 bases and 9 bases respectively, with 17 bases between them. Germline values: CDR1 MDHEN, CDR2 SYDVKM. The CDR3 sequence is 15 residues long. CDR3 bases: TGTGCCAGCAGTCCTCGAGGGGGGGGCACTTCACCCCTCCACTTT. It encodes CASSPRGGGTSPLHF.

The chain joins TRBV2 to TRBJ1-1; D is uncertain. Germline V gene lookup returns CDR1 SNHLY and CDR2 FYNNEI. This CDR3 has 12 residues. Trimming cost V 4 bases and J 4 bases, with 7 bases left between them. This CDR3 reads CASSGRSTEAFF. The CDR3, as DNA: TGTGCCAGCAGTGGGAGGTCCACTGAAGCTTTCTTT.

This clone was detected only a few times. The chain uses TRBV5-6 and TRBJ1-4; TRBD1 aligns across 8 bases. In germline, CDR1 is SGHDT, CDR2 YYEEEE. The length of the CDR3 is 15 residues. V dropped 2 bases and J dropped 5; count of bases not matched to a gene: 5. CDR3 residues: CASSFTGTGNEKLFF. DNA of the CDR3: TGTGCCAGCAGCTTCACCGGGACAGGAAATGAAAAACTGTTTTTT.

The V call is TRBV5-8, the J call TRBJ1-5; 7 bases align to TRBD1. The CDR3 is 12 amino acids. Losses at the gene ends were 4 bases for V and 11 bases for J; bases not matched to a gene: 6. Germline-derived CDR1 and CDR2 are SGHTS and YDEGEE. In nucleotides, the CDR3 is TGTGCCAGCAGCCTGACCCAGGGGGCCCAGCATTTT. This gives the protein CASSLTQGAQHF.

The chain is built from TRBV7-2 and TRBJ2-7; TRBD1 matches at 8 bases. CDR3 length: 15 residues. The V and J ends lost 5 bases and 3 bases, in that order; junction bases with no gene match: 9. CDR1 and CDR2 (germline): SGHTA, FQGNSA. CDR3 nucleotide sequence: TGTGCCAGCAGCACAGGGGACAGGTGGCACTACGAGCAGTACTTC. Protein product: CASSTGDRWHYEQYF.

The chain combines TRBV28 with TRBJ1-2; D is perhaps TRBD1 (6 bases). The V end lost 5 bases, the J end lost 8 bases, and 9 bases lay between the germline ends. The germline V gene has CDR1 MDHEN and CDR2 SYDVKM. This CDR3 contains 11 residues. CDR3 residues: CASSHRDGYTF. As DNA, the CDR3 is TGTGCCAGCAGTCACAGGGACGGCTACACCTTC.

CDR3 in amino acids: CASSDRLGADTQYF. CDR3 coding DNA: TGTGCCAGCAGTGACAGGTTGGGCGCAGATACGCAGTATTTT. The rearrangement joins TRBV2 to TRBJ2-3; D unclear. The CDR3 length is 14 residues. CDR1 is SNHLY and CDR2 is FYNNEI in the germline V gene. V lost 3 bases, J lost 4 bases, and 11 bases lay in between.

CDR3 in DNA: TGTGCCAGTAGTTTTCGGACAGGGAACACTGAAGCTTTCTTT. Translating it yields CASSFRTGNTEAFF. The chain uses TRBV19 and TRBJ1-1, with 7 bases matching TRBD1. Germline loops: CDR1 LNHDA, CDR2 SQIVND (reference sequence). The CDR3 is made up of 14 amino acids. V shed 5 bases and J 1 base; nucleotides not matched to a gene: 4.

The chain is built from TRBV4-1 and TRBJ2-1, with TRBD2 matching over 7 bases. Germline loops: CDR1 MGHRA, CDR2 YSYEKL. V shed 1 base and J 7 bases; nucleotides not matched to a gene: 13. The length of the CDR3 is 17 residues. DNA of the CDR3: TGCGCCAGCAGCCAAGGGGAGGGTCGATACACGGGGAATGAGCAGTTCTTC. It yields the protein CASSQGEGRYTGNEQFF.

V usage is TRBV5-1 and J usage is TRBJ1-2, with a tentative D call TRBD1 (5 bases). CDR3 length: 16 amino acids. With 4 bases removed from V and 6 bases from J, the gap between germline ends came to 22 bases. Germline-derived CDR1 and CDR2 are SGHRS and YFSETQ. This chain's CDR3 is CASSPRRGREEHGYTF. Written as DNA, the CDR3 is TGCGCCAGCAGCCCCCGAAGGGGCAGGGAGGAACATGGCTACACCTTC.

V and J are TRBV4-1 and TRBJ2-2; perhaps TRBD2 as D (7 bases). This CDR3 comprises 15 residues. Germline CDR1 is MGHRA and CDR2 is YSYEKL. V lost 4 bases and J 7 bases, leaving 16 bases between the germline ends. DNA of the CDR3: TGCGCCAGCAGCCTCGAGGGCGGGGGCGGCGGGGAGCTGTTTTTT. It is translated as CASSLEGGGGGELFF.

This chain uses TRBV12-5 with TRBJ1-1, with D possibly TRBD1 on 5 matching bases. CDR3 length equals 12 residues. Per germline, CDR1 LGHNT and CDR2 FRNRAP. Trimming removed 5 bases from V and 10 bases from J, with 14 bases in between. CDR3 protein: CASGLRRGRAFF. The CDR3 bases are TGTGCTAGTGGTCTCCGTCGGGGGAGAGCTTTCTTT.

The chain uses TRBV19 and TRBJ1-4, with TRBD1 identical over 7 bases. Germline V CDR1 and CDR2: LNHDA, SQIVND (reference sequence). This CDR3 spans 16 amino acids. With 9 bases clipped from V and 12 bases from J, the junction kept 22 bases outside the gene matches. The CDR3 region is CASASWTGDLPVQLFF. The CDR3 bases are TGTGCCAGCGCCTCCTGGACAGGTGATTTGCCCGTGCAACTGTTTTTT.

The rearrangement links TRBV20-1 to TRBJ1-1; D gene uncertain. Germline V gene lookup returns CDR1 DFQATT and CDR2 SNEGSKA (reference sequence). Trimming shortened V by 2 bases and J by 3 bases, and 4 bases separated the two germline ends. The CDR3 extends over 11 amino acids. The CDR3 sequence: CSARSYTEAFF. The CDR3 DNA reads TGCAGTGCTAGATCCTACACTGAAGCTTTCTTT.

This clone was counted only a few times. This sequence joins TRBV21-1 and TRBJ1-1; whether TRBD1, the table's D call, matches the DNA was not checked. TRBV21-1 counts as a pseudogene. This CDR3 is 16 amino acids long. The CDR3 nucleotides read TGTGCCAGCATCCCCACCCCGACAGGGCCGAACACTGAAGCTTTCTTT. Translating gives CASIPTPTGPNTEAFF.

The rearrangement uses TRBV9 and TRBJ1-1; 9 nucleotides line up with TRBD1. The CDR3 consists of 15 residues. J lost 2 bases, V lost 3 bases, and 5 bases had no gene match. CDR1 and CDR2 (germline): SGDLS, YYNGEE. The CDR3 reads CASSGTGALNTEAFF. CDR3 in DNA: TGTGCCAGCAGCGGGACAGGGGCCTTAAACACTGAAGCTTTCTTT.

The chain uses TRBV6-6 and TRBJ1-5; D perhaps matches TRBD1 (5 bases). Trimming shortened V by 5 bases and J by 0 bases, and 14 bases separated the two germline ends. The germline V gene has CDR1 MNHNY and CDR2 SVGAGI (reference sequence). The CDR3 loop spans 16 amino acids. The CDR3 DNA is TGTGCCAGCAGTCAAGACGGGACTAGTAGCAATCAGCCCCAGCATTTT. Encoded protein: CASSQDGTSSNQPQHF.

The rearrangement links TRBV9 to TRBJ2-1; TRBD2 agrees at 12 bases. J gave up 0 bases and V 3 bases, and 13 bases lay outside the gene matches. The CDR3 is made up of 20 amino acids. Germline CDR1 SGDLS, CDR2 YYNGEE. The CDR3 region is CASSDPQATSGGSSYNEQFF. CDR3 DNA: TGTGCCAGCAGCGACCCTCAAGCGACTAGCGGGGGTAGCTCCTACAATGAGCAGTTCTTC.

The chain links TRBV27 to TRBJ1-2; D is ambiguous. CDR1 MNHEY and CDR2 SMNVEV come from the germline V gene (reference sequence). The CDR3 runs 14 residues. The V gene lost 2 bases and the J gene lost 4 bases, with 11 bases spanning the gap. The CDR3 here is CASSLGGFPYGYTF. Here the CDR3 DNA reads TGTGCCAGCAGTTTAGGAGGGTTCCCCTATGGCTACACCTTC.

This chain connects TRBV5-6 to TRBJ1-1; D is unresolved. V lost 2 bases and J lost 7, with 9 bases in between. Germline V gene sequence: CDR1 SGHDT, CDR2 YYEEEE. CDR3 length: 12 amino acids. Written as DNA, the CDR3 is TGTGCCAGCAGCTTAGATAAGCGTGAAGCTTTCTTT. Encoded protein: CASSLDKREAFF.

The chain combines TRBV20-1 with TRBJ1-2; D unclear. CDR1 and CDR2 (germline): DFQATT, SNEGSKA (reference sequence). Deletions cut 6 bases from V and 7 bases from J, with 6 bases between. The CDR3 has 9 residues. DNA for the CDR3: TGCAGTGCCCCGGGTGGCTACACCTTC. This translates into CSAPGGYTF.

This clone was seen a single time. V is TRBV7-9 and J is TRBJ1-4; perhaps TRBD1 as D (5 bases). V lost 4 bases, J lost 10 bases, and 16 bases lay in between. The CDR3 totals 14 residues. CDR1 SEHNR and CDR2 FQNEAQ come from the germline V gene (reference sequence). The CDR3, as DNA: TGTGCCAGCAGCTCGGGACTGCTGAGGGGAAAACTGTTTTTT. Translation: CASSSGLLRGKLFF. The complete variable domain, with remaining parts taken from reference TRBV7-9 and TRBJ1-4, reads DTGVSQNPRHKITKRGQNVTFRCDPISEHNRLYWYRQTLGQGPEFLTYFQNEAQLEKSRLLSDRFSAERPKGSFSTLEIQRTEQGDSAMYLCASSSGLLRGKLFFGSGTQLSVL.

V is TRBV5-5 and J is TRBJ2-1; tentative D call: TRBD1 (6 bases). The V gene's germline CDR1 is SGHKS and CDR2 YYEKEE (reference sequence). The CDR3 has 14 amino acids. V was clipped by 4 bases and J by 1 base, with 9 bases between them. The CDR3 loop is CASSLTGSYNEQFF. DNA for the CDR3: TGTGCCAGCAGCCTAACAGGGTCCTACAATGAGCAGTTCTTC. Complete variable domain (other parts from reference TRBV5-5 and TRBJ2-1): DAGVTQSPTHLIKTRGQQVTLRCSPISGHKSVSWYQQVLGQGPQFIFQYYEKEERGRGNFPDRFSARQFPNYSSELNVNALLLGDSALYLCASSLTGSYNEQFFGPGTRLTVL.

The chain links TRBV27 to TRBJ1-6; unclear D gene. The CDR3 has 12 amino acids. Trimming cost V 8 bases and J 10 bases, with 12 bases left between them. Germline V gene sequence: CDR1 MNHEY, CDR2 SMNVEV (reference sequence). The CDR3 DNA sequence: TGTGCCAGCCGTGGCGGTATCTCACCCCTCCACTTT. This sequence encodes CASRGGISPLHF.

The CDR3 reads CASSQSKTQYF. The CDR3 DNA is TGTGCCAGCAGTCAGTCGAAGACCCAGTACTTC. The chain uses TRBV6-5 and TRBJ2-5, with D hard to call. V shed 5 bases and J shed 6 bases, with 7 bases lying between them. The germline CDR1 and CDR2 sequences are MNHEY and SVGAGI. The CDR3 has 11 amino acids.

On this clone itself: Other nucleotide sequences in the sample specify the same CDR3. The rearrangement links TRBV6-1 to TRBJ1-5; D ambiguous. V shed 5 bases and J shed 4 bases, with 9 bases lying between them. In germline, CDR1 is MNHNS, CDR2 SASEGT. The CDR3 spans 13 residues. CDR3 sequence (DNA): TGTGCCAGCAGTCCCTATTCAAATCAGCCCCAGCATTTT. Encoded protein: CASSPYSNQPQHF.